This T cell receptor (beta chain) originates from a study of hypomethylating agent response in myelodysplastic syndrome. This table comes from immunoSEQ multiplex PCR, and its TCRdb copy is limited to in-frame clones, with some not included. The sample lists several thousand clones; over 70% were seen once. CDR3 size: 14 residues. Per germline, CDR1 SGHTA and CDR2 FQGNSA. The ends were cut back, 5 bases at V and 4 bases at J, with 15 bases in the middle. The receptor was derived from a human donor with myelodysplastic syndrome. The chain links TRBV7-2 to TRBJ2-7; possibly TRBD1 or TRBD2 for D (6 bases each). Sequencing used bone marrow, obtained before or after starting hypomethylating agent treatment for myelodysplastic syndrome (not recorded which). The CDR3 reads CASSHGGGNYEQYF. The CDR3 region has the DNA TGTGCCAGCAGCCATGGAGGGGGGAATTACGAGCAGTACTTC.